This TCR beta chain was captured in a study of CD8 T cells in Susac syndrome. The CDR3 is made up of 14 amino acids. V gave up 5 bases and J gave up 4 bases, with 12 bases separating them. Germline loops: CDR1 KGHSH, CDR2 LQKENI. Broader study findings: Only a relatively small number of individuals were included in the TCR sequencing and HLA analysis.

Each multiple sclerosis control was a treatment-naive patient with relapsing-remitting disease that was either stable or active. Notes on this clonotype: Its antigen remains unidentified.

The RNA, about 0.45 to 1 ug, was put through reverse transcription using random hexamers. TCRdb recomputed calls from the immunoSEQ multiplex PCR reads with MiXCR, one row per CDR3 protein. The sample lists 150,000 to 200,000 distinct CDR3 sequences, approximately 93% occurring once. The sequence derives from a human donor with multiple sclerosis. V is TRBV18 and J is TRBJ1-5; D is unresolved. The source material was CD4+ T cells from PBMCs. The chain's CDR3 is CASSMGNSNQPQHF. The CDR3 DNA reads as TGTGCCAGCTCAATGGGAAACAGTAATCAGCCCCAGCATTTT. Complete variable domain (other parts from reference TRBV18 and TRBJ1-5): NAGVMQNPRHLVRRRGQEARLRCSPMKGHSHVYWYRQLPEEGLKFMVYLQKENIIDESGMPKERFSAEFPKEGPSILRIQQVVRGDSAAYFCASSMGNSNQPQHFGDGTRLSIL.